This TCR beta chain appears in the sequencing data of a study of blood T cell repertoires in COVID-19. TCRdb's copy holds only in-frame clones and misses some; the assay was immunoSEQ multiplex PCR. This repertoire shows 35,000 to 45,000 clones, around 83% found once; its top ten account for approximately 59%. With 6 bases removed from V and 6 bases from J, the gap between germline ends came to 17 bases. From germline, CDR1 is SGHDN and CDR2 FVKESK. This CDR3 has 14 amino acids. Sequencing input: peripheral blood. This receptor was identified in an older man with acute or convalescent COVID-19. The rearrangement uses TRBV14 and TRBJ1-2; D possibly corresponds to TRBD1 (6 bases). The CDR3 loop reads CASSLNRAVDGYTF. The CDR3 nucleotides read TGTGCCAGCAGTCTCAACAGGGCAGTTGATGGCTACACCTTC.